This T cell receptor beta chain stems from a study of OX40 agonist ivuxolimab in advanced cancers. In the study overall: The costimulatory receptor OX40 (CD134) was targeted by ivuxolimab, a fully human IgG2 agonistic monoclonal antibody. Intravenous ivuxolimab was administered to patients every 2 weeks at six dose levels: 0.01, 0.1, 0.3, 1.5, 3 and 10 mg/kg. Of the approximately 54 dose-escalation patients, hepatocellular carcinoma was present in 19, melanoma in around 15, renal cell carcinoma in 9 and head and neck cancer in 9. A male proportion of around 83% and a mean age of around 60 years, ranging from about 23 to 90, were recorded for the dose-escalation cohort. Patients were allowed to have had prior anti-PD-1, anti-PD-L1 or anti-CTLA-4 therapy, and 40% of the dose-escalation patients had been treated with checkpoint inhibitors. Partial responses occurred in three dose-escalation patients: two with cutaneous melanoma and one with hepatocellular carcinoma. The purpose of peripheral TCRbeta sequencing was to test whether ivuxolimab changed TCR sequence diversity and led to clonal T-cell expansion. The paper reports the monotherapy dose-escalation portion (N of about 47 patients) of the phase I ivuxolimab trial.

For this clone: The antigen it binds to is not known. Per-base quality was not reported, and no clone a single base away is much larger than it.

Genomic DNA was extracted from sorted cells for sequencing of the TCRbeta CDR3 region. The immunoSEQ Assay was used for sequencing of TCRbeta CDR3 regions. TCRdb mirrors the immuneACCESS table, restricted to in-frame sequences. Some clones are absent from its copies; in checked studies, under half trace to an unresolved V gene, and the reason for the others is unknown. The sample table records 60,000 to 100,000 clones; around 93% of these occur just once. Jointly, the top ten make up around 0.53% of the sample. The study at large found these results: At doses of 0.1 to 3.0 mg/kg, clonal expansion of both CD4+ and CD8+ blood T cells was observed from baseline to week 6. In partial responders in the 0.1-3.0 mg/kg groups, normalized peripheral clonal expansion was found to be among the lowest, especially among CD8+ T cells. The antigen specificity of the clonally expanded peripheral T cells was not determined. Low levels of normalized T-cell clonal expansion were also seen in some nonresponding patients. After ivuxolimab, CD8+ T cells had more expanded clones than CD4+ T cells on average.

Its CDR3 holds 16 amino acids, cysteine through phenylalanine. Of all the DNA, just the CDR3 is kept, 48 bases in frame from base 1. Deletion took 2 bases off V and 0 bases off J, with a span of 8 bases between the germline ends. The germline V gene supplies CDR1 MNHNS and CDR2 SASEGT. Patients with autoimmune disease history or receiving systemic immunosuppression were excluded from the trial. Peripheral blood for TCR sequencing was collected from all dose cohorts at baseline, on cycle 4 day 1, and on cycle 7 day 1. Samples were obtained from an open-label, multicenter, first-in-human phase I dose-escalation trial of ivuxolimab. Adults with locally advanced or metastatic melanoma, renal cell, hepatocellular, or head and neck squamous cell carcinoma were enrolled in the trial. Before TCR sequencing, CD4+ T cells and CD8+ T cells were sorted from peripheral blood as separate populations.

Rearrangement joined TRBV6-1 to TRBJ2-6; too little of a D gene remains to name it. The sequencing used CD4+ or CD8+ T cells sorted from blood, collected in a trial of the OX40 agonist ivuxolimab. This clonotype was sampled from an adult with an advanced solid tumor such as melanoma, head and neck, liver or kidney cancer. In nucleotide form, the sequence is TGTGCCAGCAGTGAACCGGGCGCCTCTGGGGCCAACGTCCTGACTTTC. This sequence encodes CASSEPGASGANVLTF.